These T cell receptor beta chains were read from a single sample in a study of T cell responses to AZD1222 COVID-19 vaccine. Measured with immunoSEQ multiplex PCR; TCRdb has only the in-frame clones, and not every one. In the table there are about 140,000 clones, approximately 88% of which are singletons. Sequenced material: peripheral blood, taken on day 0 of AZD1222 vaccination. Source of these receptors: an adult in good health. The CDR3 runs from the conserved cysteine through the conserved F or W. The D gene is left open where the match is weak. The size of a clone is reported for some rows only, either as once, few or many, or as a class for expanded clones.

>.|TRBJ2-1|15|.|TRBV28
TGTGCCAGCTCCACGGCTGGTCTAACTTACAATGAGCAGTTCTTC
CASSTAGLTYNEQFF
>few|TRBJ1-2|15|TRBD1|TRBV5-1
TGCGCCAGCAGCTTGGGACAGGGAGTTTCTTATGGCTACACCTTC
CASSLGQGVSYGYTF
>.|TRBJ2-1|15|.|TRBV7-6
TGTGCCAGCAGCGCTACAGGGAACACCGTCAATGAGCAGTTCTTC
CASSATGNTVNEQFF
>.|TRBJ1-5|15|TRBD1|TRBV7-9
TGTGCCAGCAGCCTCTCAGGGGGACGGAATCAGCCCCAGCATTTT
CASSLSGGRNQPQHF
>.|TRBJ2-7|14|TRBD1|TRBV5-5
TGTGCCAGCAGCTCGAGGGACAGGGGGAACGAGCAGTACTTC
CASSSRDRGNEQYF
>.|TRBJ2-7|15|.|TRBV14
TGTGCCAGCAGCCAAGAGAACAGGGCCACCTACGAGCAGTACTTC
CASSQENRATYEQYF
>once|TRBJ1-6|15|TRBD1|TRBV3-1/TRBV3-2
TGTGCCAGCAGCTTTCCGGGACAGGGGAATTCACCCCTCCACTTT
CASSFPGQGNSPLHF
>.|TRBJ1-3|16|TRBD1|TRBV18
TGTGCCAGCTCACCGATTACGGACAGGGCTGGAAACACCATATATTTT
CASSPITDRAGNTIYF
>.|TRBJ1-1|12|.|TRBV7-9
TGTGCCAGCAGCCCAAGTATCTCTGAAGCTTTCTTT
CASSPSISEAFF
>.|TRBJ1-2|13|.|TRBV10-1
TGCGCCAGCAGTGCGGGGTTAAACTATGGCTACACCTTC
CASSAGLNYGYTF
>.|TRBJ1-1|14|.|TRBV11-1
TGTGCCAGCAGCGGAGCAGGGATAGGGACTGAAGCTTTCTTT
CASSGAGIGTEAFF
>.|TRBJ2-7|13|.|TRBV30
TGTGCCTCCGAGGCTGTAGCGGACTACGAGCAGTACTTC
CASEAVADYEQYF
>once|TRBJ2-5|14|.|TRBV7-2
TGTGCCAGCAGCTTAGAGGGTCCATCAGGGACCCAGTACTTC
CASSLEGPSGTQYF
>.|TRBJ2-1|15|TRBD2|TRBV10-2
TGCGCCAGTGCCGTTGTAGCGGGGAAGTACAATGAGCAGTTCTTC
CASAVVAGKYNEQFF
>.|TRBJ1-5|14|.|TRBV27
TGTGCCAGCAGTTTAGGGCACTTAAGACAGCCCCAGCATTTT
CASSLGHLRQPQHF
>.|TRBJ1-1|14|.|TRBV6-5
TGTGCCAGCAGTCCCAGGGATCGGAACACTGAAGCTTTCTTT
CASSPRDRNTEAFF
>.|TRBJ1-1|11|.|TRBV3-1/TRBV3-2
TGTGCCAGCAGCCAAAGCACTGAAGCTTTCTTT
CASSQSTEAFF
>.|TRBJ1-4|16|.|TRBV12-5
TGTGCTAGTGGCGTAGAGGGGTCGTTGGCTAATGAAAAACTGTTTTTT
CASGVEGSLANEKLFF
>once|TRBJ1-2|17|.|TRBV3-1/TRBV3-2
TGTGCCAGCAGCCAAGATTGGATGAGAAGGATTAACTATGGCTACACCTTC
CASSQDWMRRINYGYTF
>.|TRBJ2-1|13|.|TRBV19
TGTGCCAGTAGTATGGGGCGGCGAGATGAGCAGTTCTTC
CASSMGRRDEQFF
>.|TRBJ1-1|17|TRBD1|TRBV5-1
TGCGCCAGCAGCTTAGGGACAGGAGTCATAATGAACACTGAAGCTTTCTTT
CASSLGTGVIMNTEAFF
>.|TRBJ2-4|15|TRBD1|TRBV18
TGTGCCAGCTCACCAATTGGAACAGGGGGAGACATTCAGTACTTC
CASSPIGTGGDIQYF
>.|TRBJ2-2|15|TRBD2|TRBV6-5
TGTGCCAGCACCTCGGGAGGACGGGACACCGGGGAGCTGTTTTTT
CASTSGGRDTGELFF
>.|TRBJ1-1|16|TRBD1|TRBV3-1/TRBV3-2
TGTGCCAGCAGCCAAGTGGGACAGGGGCTGAACACTGAAGCTTTCTTT
CASSQVGQGLNTEAFF
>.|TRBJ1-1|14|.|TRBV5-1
TGCGCCAGCAGCTCGGTGGGGGCTGTCACTGAAGCTTTCTTT
CASSSVGAVTEAFF
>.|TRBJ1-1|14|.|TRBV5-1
TGCGCCAGCAGCTTGGACGCCCGGATGGGTGAAGCTTTCTTT
CASSLDARMGEAFF
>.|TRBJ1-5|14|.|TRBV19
TGTGCCAGTATCGACAGACTTAGCAATCAGCCCCAGCATTTT
CASIDRLSNQPQHF
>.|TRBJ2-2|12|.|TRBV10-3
TGTGCCATCAGAGAGAACACCGGGGAGCTGTTTTTT
CAIRENTGELFF
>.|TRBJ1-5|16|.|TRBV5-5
TGTGCCAGCAGCTTGGAATCCACAGTTGATAATCAGCCCCAGCATTTT
CASSLESTVDNQPQHF
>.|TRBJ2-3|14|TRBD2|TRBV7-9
TGTGCCAGCAGCGTGGGGGGGAGCACAGATACGCAGTATTTT
CASSVGGSTDTQYF
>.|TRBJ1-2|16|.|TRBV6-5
TGTGCCAGCAGTTACTCGTTTCAGCCACCTAACTATGGCTACACCTTC
CASSYSFQPPNYGYTF
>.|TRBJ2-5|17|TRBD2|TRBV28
TGTGCCAGCAGTTTCTTCCCCCTAGCGGGGGAGTGGGAGACCCAGTACTTC
CASSFFPLAGEWETQYF
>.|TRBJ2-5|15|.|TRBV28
TGTGCCAGCAGTTCGCCTAGCGCGCCCCAAGAGACCCAGTACTTC
CASSSPSAPQETQYF
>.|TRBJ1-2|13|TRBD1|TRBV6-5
TGTGCCAGCAGGGTGACAGGGCTATATGGCTACACCTTC
CASRVTGLYGYTF
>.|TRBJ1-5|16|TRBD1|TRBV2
TGTGCCAGCAGTTATTCGACAGGGGATGTGGTTCAGCCCCAGCATTTT
CASSYSTGDVVQPQHF
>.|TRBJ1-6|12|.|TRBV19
TGTGCCAGTAGTATCGGTAATTCACCCCTCCACTTT
CASSIGNSPLHF
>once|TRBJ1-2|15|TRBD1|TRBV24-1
TGTGCCACCAGTGACCACGGGACAGGGGGAAGAGGCTACACCTTC
CATSDHGTGGRGYTF
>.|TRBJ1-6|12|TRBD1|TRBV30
TGTGCCTGGGACAGGGTACGTTCACCCCTCCACTTT
CAWDRVRSPLHF
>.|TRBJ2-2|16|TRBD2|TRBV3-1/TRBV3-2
TGTGCCAGCAGCCAACGACTAGCGTCGAACACCGGGGAGCTGTTTTTT
CASSQRLASNTGELFF
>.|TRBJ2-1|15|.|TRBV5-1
TGCGCCAGCAGCTTGTACGGGGGCTCCTACAATGAGCAGTTCTTC
CASSLYGGSYNEQFF
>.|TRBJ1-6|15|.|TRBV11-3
TGTGCCAGCAGCGCCAGGGACGGCCGGGGGACACCCCTCCACTTT
CASSARDGRGTPLHF
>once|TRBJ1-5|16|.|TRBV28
TGTGCCAGCAGTTTAGTTGGAGCCCCCGGCAATCAGCCCCAGCATTTT
CASSLVGAPGNQPQHF
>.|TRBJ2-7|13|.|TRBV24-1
TGTGCCACCAGCCTGGGGGGCCGCGGGGAGCAGTACTTC
CATSLGGRGEQYF
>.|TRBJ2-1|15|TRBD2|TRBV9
TGTGCCAGCAGCGTAGTGGGGAGGGCGGGCAATGAGCAGTTCTTC
CASSVVGRAGNEQFF
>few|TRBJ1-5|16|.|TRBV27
TGTGCCAGCAGCTCGGGGGGCCATTATAGCAATCAGCCCCAGCATTTT
CASSSGGHYSNQPQHF
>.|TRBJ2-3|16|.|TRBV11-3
TGTGCCAGCAGCTTGGGAAGGGGAGGTGGCACAGATACGCAGTATTTT
CASSLGRGGGTDTQYF
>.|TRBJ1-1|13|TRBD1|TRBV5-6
TGTGCCAGCAGCTTAGGACAGGGGTCCAACCATTTCTTT
CASSLGQGSNHFF
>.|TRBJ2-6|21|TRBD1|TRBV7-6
TGTGCCAGCAGCTTAGAGGGGTCCTCGGGACAGGGGTACTCTGGGGCCAACGTCCTGACTTTC
CASSLEGSSGQGYSGANVLTF
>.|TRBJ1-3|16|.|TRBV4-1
TGCGCCAGCAGCCAAGACCGGGGCGCAAAGGCAGACACCATATATTTT
CASSQDRGAKADTIYF
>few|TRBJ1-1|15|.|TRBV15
TGTGCCACCAGCAGAGATCAAGGGTTTAACACTGAAGCTTTCTTT
CATSRDQGFNTEAFF
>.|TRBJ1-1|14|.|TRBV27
TGTGCCAGCAGTTTAAGTTTTACGTACACTGAAGCTTTCTTT
CASSLSFTYTEAFF